The entry below describes one T cell receptor (beta chain). The second PCR ran roughly 6 to 11 cycles with a sample-barcoded 5' primer and J-beta primers. Every single cDNA molecule received a tag from a template-switch adaptor with 12 random nucleotides. In TCRdb, the 5' RACE reads were re-called with MiXCR into one record per CDR3 protein. The sample shows about 640,000 distinct CDR3 sequences, approximately 59% of them seen only once. The CDR3 sequence is 12 residues long. Germline V gives CDR1 MNHNY, CDR2 SVGAGI (reference sequence). Trimming shortened V by 6 bases and J by 3 bases, and 8 bases separated the two germline ends. These data originate in a study of blood T cells in healthy people across ages. Study information: Template switching captured about one barcoded beta molecule per two T cells.

V usage is TRBV6-6 and J usage is TRBJ1-2, with unresolved D. The sequencing sample was made of blood. The source is a man aged 55 to 69 in good health. This CDR3 reads CASRWSDYGYTF. CDR3 nucleotide sequence: TGTGCCAGCAGATGGTCTGACTATGGCTACACCTTC.